A single sample gave rise to the 6 T cell receptor beta chains below, sequenced in a study of T-cell reconstitution after alpha-beta-depleted transplantation in children. TCRbeta library preparation incorporated unique molecular identifiers. One entry per CDR3 protein, called by TCRdb with MiXCR from the PCR reads. The profile shows about 310,000 distinct CDR3 sequences, around 25% of them singletons. Here the sequenced sample was PBMCs, mostly from graft donor cells, taken 180 days after TCRalphabeta/CD19-depleted stem cell transplant. Receptor source: a male patient younger than 18 who had a stem cell transplant for acute lymphoblastic leukemia, so the T cells may come from the graft donor.

This clonotype was counted only a few times. The chain is built from TRBV15 and TRBJ2-1; tentatively, D is TRBD1 or TRBD2 (5 bases each). Germline values: CDR1 LNHNV, CDR2 YYDKDF (reference sequence). Trimming removed 5 bases at V and 7 bases at J, with 15 bases between. This CDR3 contains 14 residues. CDR3 protein: CATSRGSGRNEQFF. The CDR3 coding sequence is TGTGCCACCAGCCGAGGATCGGGGCGGAATGAGCAGTTCTTC.

V gene TRBV5-5 combines with J gene TRBJ2-3, with 14 bases matching TRBD2. The CDR3 is made up of 16 amino acids. CDR1 and CDR2 from the germline V gene are SGHKS and YYEKEE (reference sequence). Trimming took 3 bases from V and 3 from J; bases not matched to a gene: 3. The CDR3 region is CASSSGTSGRTDTQYF. CDR3 DNA sequence: TGTGCCAGCAGCTCAGGGACTAGCGGGAGAACAGATACGCAGTATTTT.

J is TRBJ1-1 and V is TRBV7-9; unclear D gene. The V and J ends lost 3 bases and 4 bases respectively, with 6 bases between them. The CDR3 totals 12 residues. The germline CDR1 and CDR2 sequences are SEHNR and FQNEAQ (reference sequence). For the CDR3, the DNA is TGTGCCAGCAGCTTGCATTTCACTGAAGCTTTCTTT. Translating it yields CASSLHFTEAFF.

This clonotype was seen a handful of times. The CDR3 sequence: CSARAGTGEGYTF. The DNA for the CDR3 is TGCAGTGCTAGAGCCGGGACAGGGGAGGGCTACACCTTC. V and J are TRBV20-1 and TRBJ1-2; 10 bases are a match to TRBD1. CDR1 DFQATT and CDR2 SNEGSKA come from the germline V gene (reference sequence). Trimming cost V 1 base and J 8 bases; bases outside gene matches: 4. CDR3 size: 13 residues.

The chain joins TRBV4-2 to TRBJ2-2, with 12 bases lining up with TRBD2. The CDR3 consists of 19 residues. In germline, CDR1 is LGHNA, CDR2 YNFKEQ. J lost 2 bases, V lost 1 base, and 8 bases had no gene match. The CDR3 protein is CASSQVTGTSGLNTGELFF. CDR3 in DNA: TGTGCCAGCAGCCAAGTGACCGGGACTAGCGGGTTAAACACCGGGGAGCTGTTTTTT.

This clonotype showed up just a few times. This rearrangement joins TRBV7-3 to TRBJ2-7, with TRBD1 identical over 7 bases. Germline V gene sequence: CDR1 SGHTA, CDR2 FQGTGA. V gave up 5 bases and J gave up 5 bases; unmatched junction bases: 9. The length of the CDR3 is 14 residues. The CDR3 protein is CASSPTGKRDEQYF. CDR3 nucleotides: TGTGCCAGCAGCCCGACAGGGAAGAGGGACGAGCAGTACTTC.